The sequence of this T cell receptor beta chain was determined in a study of shared clonotypes between healthy human individuals. Overall study results and limits: Clonotype sharing across donors was expected to vary with sequencing depth.

Germline assignment: CDR1 SGHDT and CDR2 YYEEEE. The V and J ends lost 3 bases and 8 bases respectively, with 20 bases between them. The CDR3 contains 16 residues. Produced via immunoSEQ multiplex PCR; TCRdb's table is partial and in-frame only. The sample consists of about 2.4 million clones, more than 90% of them appearing once. Notes on this clone: The antigen remains unidentified.

The sequencing sample was made of naive CD4+ T cells sorted from blood. Subset denoted: CD45RA+ positively selected. The genes are TRBV5-6 and TRBJ1-4, with D possibly matching TRBD1 (6 bases). The clonotype was recovered from a man between 18 and 35 years old in good health. In DNA, the CDR3 is TGTGCCAGCAGCTACATACCGGACAGAATGGGAGAAAAACTGTTTTTT. Its translation is CASSYIPDRMGEKLFF. The variable domain in full, completed from reference TRBV5-6 and TRBJ1-4, reads DAGVTQSPTHLIKTRGQQVTLRCSPKSGHDTVSWYQQALGQGPQFIFQYYEEEERQRGNFPDRFSGHQFPNYSSELNVNALLLGDSALYLCASSYIPDRMGEKLFFGSGTQLSVL.